This TCR beta chain was recovered during a study of early stage breast cancer tumors. The data were produced by immunoSEQ multiplex PCR, yet TCRdb's version contains in-frame clones alone and is incomplete. The sample has 25,000 to 30,000 clones, 70% to 90% seen once. V gave up 5 bases and J gave up 2 bases, with 9 bases separating them. CDR3 size: 13 residues. CDR1 is MGHRA and CDR2 is YSYEKL in the germline V gene. V and J are TRBV4-1 and TRBJ2-5, with D maybe TRBD1 (5 bases). The sample taken for sequencing was blood. The source is a person in their fifties or sixties with breast cancer. The CDR3 loop is CASSVTVQETQYF. The CDR3, as DNA: TGCGCCAGCAGCGTGACAGTTCAAGAGACCCAGTACTTC.